Below are 2 T cell receptor beta chains sequenced from a single sample in a study of blood T cell repertoires in COVID-19. TCRdb's copy holds only in-frame clones and misses some; the assay was immunoSEQ multiplex PCR. The table includes roughly 290,000 clones, around 89% detected once. What was sequenced was peripheral blood. Receptor source: a man aged 30 to 39 with acute or convalescent COVID-19.

The gene calls are TRBV19 and TRBJ2-1; the D is unclear. CDR1 LNHDA and CDR2 SQIVND come from the germline V gene (reference sequence). This CDR3 spans 15 amino acids. Trimming left V 6 bases short and J 0 bases short, with 12 bases between. CDR3 DNA: TGTGCCAGTAGCCGTACGTGGAGCTCCTACAATGAGCAGTTCTTC. Translated: CASSRTWSSYNEQFF.

CDR3 nucleotides: TGTGCCAGCAGTTATAGCGGGGGAGGCGATGAGCAGTTCTTC. Amino acids: CASSYSGGGDEQFF. This chain connects TRBV6-5 to TRBJ2-1, with TRBD2 matching over 9 bases. Germline V CDR1 and CDR2: MNHEY, SVGAGI. The V segment lost 3 bases and the J segment 8 bases; nucleotides outside the gene matches: 5. The CDR3 contains 14 residues.